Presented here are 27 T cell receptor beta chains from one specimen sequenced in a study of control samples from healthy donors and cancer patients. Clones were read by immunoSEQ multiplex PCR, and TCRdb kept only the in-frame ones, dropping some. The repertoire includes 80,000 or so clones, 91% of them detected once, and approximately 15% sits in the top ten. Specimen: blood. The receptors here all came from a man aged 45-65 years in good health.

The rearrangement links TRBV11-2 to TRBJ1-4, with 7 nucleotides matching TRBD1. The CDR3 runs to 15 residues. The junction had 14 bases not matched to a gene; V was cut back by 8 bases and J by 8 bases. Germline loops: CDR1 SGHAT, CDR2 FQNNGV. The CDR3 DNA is TGTGCCAGCGCGCCCATACAGGGGAAAGGCGAAAAACTGTTTTTT. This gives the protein CASAPIQGKGEKLFF. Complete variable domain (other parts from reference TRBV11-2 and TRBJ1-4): EAGVAQSPRYKIIEKRQSVAFWCNPISGHATLYWYQQILGQGPKLLIQFQNNGVVDDSQLPKDRFSAERLKGVDSTLKIQPAKLEDSAVYLCASAPIQGKGEKLFFGSGTQLSVL.

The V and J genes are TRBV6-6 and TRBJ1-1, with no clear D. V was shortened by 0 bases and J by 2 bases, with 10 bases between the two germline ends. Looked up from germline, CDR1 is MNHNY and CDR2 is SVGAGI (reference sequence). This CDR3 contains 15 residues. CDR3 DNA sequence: TGTGCCAGCAGTTACTCGAATATAGGTAACACTGAAGCTTTCTTT. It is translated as CASSYSNIGNTEAFF.

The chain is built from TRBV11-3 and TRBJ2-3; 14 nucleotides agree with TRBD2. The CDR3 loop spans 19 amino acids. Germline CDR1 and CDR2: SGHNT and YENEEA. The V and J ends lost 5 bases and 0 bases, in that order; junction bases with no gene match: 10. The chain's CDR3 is CASSPGGTSGGSSTDTQYF. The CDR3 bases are TGTGCCAGCAGCCCAGGGGGGACTAGCGGGGGCTCTAGCACAGATACGCAGTATTTT.

CDR3 loop: CAWSVHRGGSNQPQHF. The CDR3, as DNA: TGTGCCTGGAGTGTACATAGGGGGGGGAGCAATCAGCCCCAGCATTTT. The J gene is TRBJ1-5, the V gene TRBV30, with D perhaps TRBD1 (6 bases). Deletions cut 0 bases from V and 1 base from J, with 13 bases between. The CDR3 runs 16 residues. Germline CDR1 GTSNPN, CDR2 SVGIG (reference sequence).

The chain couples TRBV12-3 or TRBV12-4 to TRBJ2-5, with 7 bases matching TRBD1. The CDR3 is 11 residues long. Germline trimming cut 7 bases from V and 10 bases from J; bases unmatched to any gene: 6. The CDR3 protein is CASTAGGFQYF. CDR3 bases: TGTGCCAGCACCGCAGGGGGATTCCAGTACTTC.

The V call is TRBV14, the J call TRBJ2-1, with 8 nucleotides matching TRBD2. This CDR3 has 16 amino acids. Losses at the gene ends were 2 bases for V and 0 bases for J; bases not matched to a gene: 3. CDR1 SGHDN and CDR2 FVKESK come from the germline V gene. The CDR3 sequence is CASSQYRGGSYNEQFF. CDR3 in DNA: TGTGCCAGCAGCCAATATCGGGGGGGCTCCTACAATGAGCAGTTCTTC.

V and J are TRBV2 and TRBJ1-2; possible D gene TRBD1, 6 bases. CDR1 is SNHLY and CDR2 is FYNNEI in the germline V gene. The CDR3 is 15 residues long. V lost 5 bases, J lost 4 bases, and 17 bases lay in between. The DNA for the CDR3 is TGTGCCAGCAGTATTAGACAGGAATCTATCTATGGCTACACCTTC. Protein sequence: CASSIRQESIYGYTF.

CDR3 nucleotides: TGTGCCAGCAGCTTTACATCAACCTCTGGAAACACCATATATTTT. Protein: CASSFTSTSGNTIYF. The chain links TRBV7-2 to TRBJ1-3; D ambiguous. CDR1 SGHTA and CDR2 FQGNSA come from the germline V gene. The CDR3 runs 15 residues. V lost 3 bases to trimming and J lost 0 bases, with 9 bases between them.

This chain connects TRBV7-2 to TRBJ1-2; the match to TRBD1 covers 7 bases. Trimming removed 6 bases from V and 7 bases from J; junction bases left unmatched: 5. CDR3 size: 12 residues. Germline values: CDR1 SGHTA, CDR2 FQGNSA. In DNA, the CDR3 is TGTGCCAGCAGTTCGGACAGGTCTGGCTACACCTTC. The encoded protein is CASSSDRSGYTF. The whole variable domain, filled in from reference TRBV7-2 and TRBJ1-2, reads GAGVSQSPSNKVTEKGKDVELRCDPISGHTALYWYRQSLGQGLEFLIYFQGNSAPDKSGLPSDRFSAERTGGSVSTLTIQRTQQEDSAVYLCASSSDRSGYTFGSGTRLTVV.

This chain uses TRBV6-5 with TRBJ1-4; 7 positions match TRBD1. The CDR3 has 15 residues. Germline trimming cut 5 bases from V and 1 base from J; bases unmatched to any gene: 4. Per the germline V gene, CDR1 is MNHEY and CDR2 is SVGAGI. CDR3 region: CASSPRQGTNEKLFF. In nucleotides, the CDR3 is TGTGCCAGCAGTCCCCGACAGGGAACTAATGAAAAACTGTTTTTT.

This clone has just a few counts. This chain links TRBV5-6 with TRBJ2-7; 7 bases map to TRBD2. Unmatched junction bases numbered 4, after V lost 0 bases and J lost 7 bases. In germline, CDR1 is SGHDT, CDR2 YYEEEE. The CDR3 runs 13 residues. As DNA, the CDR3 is TGTGCCAGCAGCTTGGCGCGGGGGAAGGAGCAGTACTTC. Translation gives CASSLARGKEQYF.

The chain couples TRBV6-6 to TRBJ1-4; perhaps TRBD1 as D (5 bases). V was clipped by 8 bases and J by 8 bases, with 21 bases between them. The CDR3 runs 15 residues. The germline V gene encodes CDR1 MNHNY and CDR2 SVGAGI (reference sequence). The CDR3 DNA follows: TGTGCCAGCTTCATGGGGGGGACCTGGAAAGAAAAACTGTTTTTT. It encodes CASFMGGTWKEKLFF.

The CDR3 region is CSASRLAGDTDTQYF. CDR3 sequence (DNA): TGCAGTGCTAGTAGGCTAGCGGGGGACACAGATACGCAGTATTTT. The chain has TRBV20-1 and TRBJ2-3, with 10 positions matching TRBD2. Germline V gives CDR1 DFQATT, CDR2 SNEGSKA (reference sequence). CDR3 length equals 15 residues. J gave up 2 bases and V 3 bases, and 5 bases lay outside the gene matches.

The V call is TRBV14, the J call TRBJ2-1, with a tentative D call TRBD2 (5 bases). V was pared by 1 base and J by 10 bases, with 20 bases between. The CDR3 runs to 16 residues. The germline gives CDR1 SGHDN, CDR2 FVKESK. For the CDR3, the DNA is TGTGCCAGCAGCCAAGGGGCAGGACTCGGACGACGGGAGCAGTTCTTC. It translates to CASSQGAGLGRREQFF.

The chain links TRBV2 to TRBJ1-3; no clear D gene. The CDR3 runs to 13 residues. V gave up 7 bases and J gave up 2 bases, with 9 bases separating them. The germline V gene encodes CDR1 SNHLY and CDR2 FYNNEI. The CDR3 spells CASNDWTGNTIYF. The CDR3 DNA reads TGTGCCAGCAACGACTGGACTGGAAACACCATATATTTT.

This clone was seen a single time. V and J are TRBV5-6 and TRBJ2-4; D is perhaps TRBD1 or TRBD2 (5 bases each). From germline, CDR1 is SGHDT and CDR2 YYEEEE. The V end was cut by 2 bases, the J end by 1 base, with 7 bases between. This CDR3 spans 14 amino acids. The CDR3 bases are TGTGCCAGCAGCTTAGAGGGGGCCAAAAACATTCAGTACTTC. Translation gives CASSLEGAKNIQYF.

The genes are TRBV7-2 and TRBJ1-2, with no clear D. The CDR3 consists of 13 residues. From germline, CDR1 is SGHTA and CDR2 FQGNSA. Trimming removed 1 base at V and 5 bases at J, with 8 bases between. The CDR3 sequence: CASSLDIPYGYTF. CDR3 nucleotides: TGTGCCAGCAGCTTAGATATACCTTATGGCTACACCTTC.

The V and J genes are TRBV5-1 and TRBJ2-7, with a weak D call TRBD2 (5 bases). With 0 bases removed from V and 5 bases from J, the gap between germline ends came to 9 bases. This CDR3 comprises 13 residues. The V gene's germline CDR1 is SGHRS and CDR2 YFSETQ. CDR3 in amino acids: CASSLDPEDEQYF. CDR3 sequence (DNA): TGCGCCAGCAGCTTGGATCCGGAGGACGAGCAGTACTTC. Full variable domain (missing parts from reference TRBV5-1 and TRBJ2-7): KAGVTQTPRYLIKTRGQQVTLSCSPISGHRSVSWYQQTPGQGLQFLFEYFSETQRNKGNFPGRFSGRQFSNSRSEMNVSTLELGDSALYLCASSLDPEDEQYFGPGTRLTVT.

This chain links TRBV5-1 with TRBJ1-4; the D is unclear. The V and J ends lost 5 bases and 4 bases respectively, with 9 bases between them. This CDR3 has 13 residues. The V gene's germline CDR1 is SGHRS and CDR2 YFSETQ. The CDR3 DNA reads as TGCGCCAGCAGGCCGGGTCTTAATGAAAAACTGTTTTTT. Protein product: CASRPGLNEKLFF.

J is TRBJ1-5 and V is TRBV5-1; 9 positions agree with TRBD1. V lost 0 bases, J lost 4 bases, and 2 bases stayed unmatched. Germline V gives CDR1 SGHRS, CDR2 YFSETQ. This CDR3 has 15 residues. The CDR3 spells CASSLGGTGNQPQHF. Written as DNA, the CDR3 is TGCGCCAGCAGCTTGGGGGGGACAGGGAATCAGCCCCAGCATTTT.

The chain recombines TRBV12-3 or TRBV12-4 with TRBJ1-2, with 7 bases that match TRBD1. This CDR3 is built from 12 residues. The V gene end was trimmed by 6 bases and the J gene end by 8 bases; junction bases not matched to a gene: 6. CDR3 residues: CASSLTGDGYTF. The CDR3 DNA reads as TGTGCCAGCAGCCTCACAGGGGACGGCTACACCTTC.

This chain's CDR3 is CASSLSWGEKLFF. The CDR3 DNA sequence: TGTGCCAGCAGCCTCTCATGGGGAGAAAAACTGTTTTTT. V usage is TRBV7-2 and J usage is TRBJ1-4; D is unclear. The CDR3 spans 13 residues. Trimming shortened V by 5 bases and J by 8 bases, and 12 bases separated the two germline ends. Germline lookup yields CDR1 SGHTA and CDR2 FQGNSA. Full variable domain (missing parts from reference TRBV7-2 and TRBJ1-4): GAGVSQSPSNKVTEKGKDVELRCDPISGHTALYWYRQSLGQGLEFLIYFQGNSAPDKSGLPSDRFSAERTGGSVSTLTIQRTQQEDSAVYLCASSLSWGEKLFFGSGTQLSVL.

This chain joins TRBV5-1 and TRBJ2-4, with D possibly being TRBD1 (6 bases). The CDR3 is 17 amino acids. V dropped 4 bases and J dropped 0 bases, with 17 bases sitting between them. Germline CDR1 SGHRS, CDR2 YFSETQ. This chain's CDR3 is CASSQIRQVGAKNIQYF. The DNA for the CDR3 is TGCGCCAGCAGCCAGATACGACAGGTGGGAGCCAAAAACATTCAGTACTTC.

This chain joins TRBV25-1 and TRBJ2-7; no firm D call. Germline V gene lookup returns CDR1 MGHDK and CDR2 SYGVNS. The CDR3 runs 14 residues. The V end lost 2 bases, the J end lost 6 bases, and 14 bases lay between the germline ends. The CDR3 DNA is TGTGCCAGCAGTGAACCCCACCCGTCGAGCGAGCAGTACTTC. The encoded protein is CASSEPHPSSEQYF.

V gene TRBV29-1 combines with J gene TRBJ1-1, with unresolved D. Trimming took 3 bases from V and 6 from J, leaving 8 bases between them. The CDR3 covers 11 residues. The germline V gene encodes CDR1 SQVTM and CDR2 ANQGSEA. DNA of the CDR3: TGCAGCGTTGACAGCTCCGCTGAAGCTTTCTTT. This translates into CSVDSSAEAFF.

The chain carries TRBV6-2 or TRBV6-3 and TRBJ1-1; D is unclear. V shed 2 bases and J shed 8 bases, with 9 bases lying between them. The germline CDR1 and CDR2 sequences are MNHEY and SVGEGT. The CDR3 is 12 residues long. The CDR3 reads CASSYQRSEAFF. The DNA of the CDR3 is TGTGCCAGCAGTTACCAAAGATCCGAAGCTTTCTTT.

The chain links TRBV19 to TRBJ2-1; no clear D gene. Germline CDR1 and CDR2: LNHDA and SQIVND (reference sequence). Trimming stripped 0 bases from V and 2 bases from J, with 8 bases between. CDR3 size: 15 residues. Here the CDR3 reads CASSIDLDPYNEQFF. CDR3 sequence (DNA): TGTGCCAGTAGTATAGATTTGGATCCCTACAATGAGCAGTTCTTC.